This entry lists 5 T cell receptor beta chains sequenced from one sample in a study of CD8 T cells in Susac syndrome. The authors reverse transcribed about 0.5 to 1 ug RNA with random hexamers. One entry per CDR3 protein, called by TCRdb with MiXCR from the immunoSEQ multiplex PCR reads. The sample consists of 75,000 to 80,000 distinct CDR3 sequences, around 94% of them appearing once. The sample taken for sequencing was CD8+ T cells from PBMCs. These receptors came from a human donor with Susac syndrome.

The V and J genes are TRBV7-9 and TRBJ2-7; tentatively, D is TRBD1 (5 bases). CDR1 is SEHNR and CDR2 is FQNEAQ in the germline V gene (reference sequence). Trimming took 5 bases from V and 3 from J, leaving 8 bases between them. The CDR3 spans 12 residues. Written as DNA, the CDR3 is TGTGCCAGCAGCCACAGGAGCTACGAGCAGTACTTC. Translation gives CASSHRSYEQYF.

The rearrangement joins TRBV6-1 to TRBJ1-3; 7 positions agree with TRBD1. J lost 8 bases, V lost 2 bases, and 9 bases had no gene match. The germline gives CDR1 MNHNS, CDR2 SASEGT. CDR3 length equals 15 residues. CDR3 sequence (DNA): TGTGCCAGCAGTGAACCCACAGGGGCCGGGCACACCATATATTTT. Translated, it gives CASSEPTGAGHTIYF.

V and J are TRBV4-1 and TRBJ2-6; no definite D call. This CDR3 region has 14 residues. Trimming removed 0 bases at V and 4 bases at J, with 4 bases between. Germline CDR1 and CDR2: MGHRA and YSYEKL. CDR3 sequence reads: CASSQDAGANVLTF. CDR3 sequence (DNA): TGCGCCAGCAGCCAAGATGCCGGGGCCAACGTCCTGACTTTC.

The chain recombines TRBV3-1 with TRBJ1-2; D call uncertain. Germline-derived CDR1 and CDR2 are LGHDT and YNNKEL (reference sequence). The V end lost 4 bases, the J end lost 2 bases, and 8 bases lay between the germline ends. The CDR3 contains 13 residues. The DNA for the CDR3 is TGTGCCAGCAGCCCCGCAAAAAACTATGGCTACACCTTC. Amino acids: CASSPAKNYGYTF.

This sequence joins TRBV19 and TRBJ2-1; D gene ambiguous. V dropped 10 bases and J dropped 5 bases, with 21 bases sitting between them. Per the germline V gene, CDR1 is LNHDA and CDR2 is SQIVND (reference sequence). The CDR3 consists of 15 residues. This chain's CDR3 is CATDGLPLGNNEQFF. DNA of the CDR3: TGTGCCACCGACGGCCTTCCGCTAGGAAACAATGAGCAGTTCTTC.